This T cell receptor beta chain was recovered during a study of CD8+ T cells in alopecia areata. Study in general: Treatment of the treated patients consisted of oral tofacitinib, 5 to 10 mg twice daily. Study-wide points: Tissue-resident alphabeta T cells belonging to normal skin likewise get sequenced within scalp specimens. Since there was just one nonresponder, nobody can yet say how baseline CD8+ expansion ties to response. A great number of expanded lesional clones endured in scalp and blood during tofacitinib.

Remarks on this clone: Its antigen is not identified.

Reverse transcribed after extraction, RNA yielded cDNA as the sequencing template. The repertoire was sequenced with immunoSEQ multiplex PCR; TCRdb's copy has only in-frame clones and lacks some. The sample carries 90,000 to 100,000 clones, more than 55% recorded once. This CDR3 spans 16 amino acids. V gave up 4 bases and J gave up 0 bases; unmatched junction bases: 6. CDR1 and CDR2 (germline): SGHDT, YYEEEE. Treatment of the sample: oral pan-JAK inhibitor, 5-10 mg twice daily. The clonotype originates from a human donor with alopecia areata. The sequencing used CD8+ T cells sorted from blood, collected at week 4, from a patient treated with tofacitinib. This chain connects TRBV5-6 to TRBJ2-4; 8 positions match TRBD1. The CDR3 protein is CASSDGTGLAKNIQYF. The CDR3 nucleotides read TGTGCCAGCAGCGACGGGACAGGTCTAGCCAAAAACATTCAGTACTTC.